This passage covers 9 T cell receptor beta chains from one sample sequenced in a study of blood T cell repertoires in COVID-19. Clones were read by immunoSEQ multiplex PCR, and TCRdb kept only the in-frame ones, dropping some. This table holds 75,000 to 95,000 clones, 70% to 90% found once. Sequenced material: peripheral blood. The receptors were sampled from a human donor in a cohort sampled during active COVID-19.

This clone appeared a few times. This rearrangement joins TRBV7-2 to TRBJ1-5; 8 nucleotides line up with TRBD1. V lost 4 bases to trimming and J lost 4 bases; unmatched junction nucleotides: 6. CDR1 is SGHTA and CDR2 is FQGNSA in the germline V gene. CDR3 size: 15 residues. For the CDR3, the DNA is TGTGCCAGCAGCTCCGACAGGGGATGGAATCAGCCCCAGCATTTT. It specifies CASSSDRGWNQPQHF.

The gene calls are TRBV5-1 and TRBJ2-2; 7 bases match TRBD1. Germline-derived CDR1 and CDR2 are SGHRS and YFSETQ. This CDR3 is built from 16 residues. Losses at the gene ends were 4 bases for V and 4 bases for J; bases not matched to a gene: 10. The CDR3: CASSRAGTARTGELFF. CDR3 DNA: TGCGCCAGCAGCCGTGCCGGGACAGCACGCACCGGGGAGCTGTTTTTT.

This chain uses TRBV4-2 with TRBJ1-1; tentatively, D is TRBD1 (6 bases). V lost 0 bases and J lost 4, with 18 bases in between. The CDR3 is made up of 17 amino acids. Per germline, CDR1 LGHNA and CDR2 YNFKEQ. CDR3: CASSQEGLQGGATEAFF. DNA for the CDR3: TGTGCCAGCAGCCAAGAGGGGCTACAGGGAGGGGCCACTGAAGCTTTCTTT.

This clone was seen more than once but under ten times. V usage is TRBV29-1 and J usage is TRBJ1-2, with 8 nucleotides matching TRBD1. Looked up from germline, CDR1 is SQVTM and CDR2 is ANQGSEA. Germline trimming cut 5 bases from V and 8 bases from J; bases unmatched to any gene: 10. This CDR3 region has 13 residues. This chain's CDR3 is CSVLSGGAGGYTF. DNA of the CDR3: TGCAGCGTTCTATCAGGGGGCGCGGGCGGCTACACCTTC.

The chain joins TRBV30 to TRBJ2-1, with D tentatively TRBD1 (6 bases). CDR1 and CDR2 from the germline V gene are GTSNPN and SVGIG (reference sequence). This CDR3 region has 16 residues. V lost 1 base to trimming and J lost 7 bases, with 20 bases between them. The CDR3 DNA follows: TGTGCCTGGAGTGCAGCCCCGGGACACTGGGCAAATGAGCAGTTCTTC. Translated: CAWSAAPGHWANEQFF.

The J gene is TRBJ1-1, the V gene TRBV3-1 (or the pseudogene TRBV3-2), with TRBD1 matching over 12 bases. CDR1 and CDR2 from the germline V gene are LGHDT and YNNKEL (reference sequence). J lost 9 bases, V lost 4 bases, and 9 bases had no gene match. This CDR3 comprises 15 residues. The CDR3 bases are TGTGCCAGCAGCCGACCCCCGGGACAGGGGGCAAAAGCTTTCTTT. It is translated as CASSRPPGQGAKAFF.

The genes are TRBV7-2 and TRBJ2-1, with 16 nucleotides matching TRBD2. J lost 0 bases, V lost 5 bases, and 7 bases had no gene match. Germline V lookup: CDR1 SGHTA, CDR2 FQGNSA. The CDR3 is 19 amino acids. CDR3 nucleotide sequence: TGTGCCAGCAGCCAACCGGGACTAGCGGGGGGGCACTCCTACAATGAGCAGTTCTTC. Translation: CASSQPGLAGGHSYNEQFF.

In DNA, the CDR3 is TGTGCCAGCAGCCCCCAAAGGGAGGGAGCTGAAGCTTTCTTT. This encodes CASSPQREGAEAFF. The chain employs TRBV5-8 and TRBJ1-1; D is unresolved. This CDR3 contains 14 residues. The V and J ends lost 4 bases and 6 bases respectively, with 16 bases between them. The germline V gene encodes CDR1 SGHTS and CDR2 YDEGEE. Together with reference TRBV5-8 and TRBJ1-1, the CDR3 gives the full variable domain: EAGVTQSPTHLIKTRGQQATLRCSPISGHTSVYWYQQALGLGLQFLLWYDEGEERNRGNFPPRFSGRQFPNYSSELNVNALELEDSALYLCASSPQREGAEAFFGQGTRLTVV.

The gene calls are TRBV5-4 and TRBJ2-7, with 7 bases aligning to TRBD2. Germline lookup yields CDR1 SGHNT and CDR2 YYREEE (reference sequence). V was clipped by 3 bases and J by 11 bases; unmatched bases: 14. This CDR3 is built from 14 residues. The CDR3 DNA sequence: TGTGCCAGCAGCTCGCGGGGGAACCCCGCATTGGAGTACTTC. It translates to CASSSRGNPALEYF.